These 29 T cell receptor beta chains were sequenced from one sample in a study of blood T cell repertoires in COVID-19. Measured with immunoSEQ multiplex PCR; TCRdb has only the in-frame clones, and not every one. The table records around 260,000 clones, 70% to 90% of them present only once. The sequenced sample consisted of peripheral blood. The receptor set was obtained from a woman aged 30 to 39 with active or convalescent COVID-19.

The chain uses TRBV27 and TRBJ1-2, with D uncertain. Germline loops: CDR1 MNHEY, CDR2 SMNVEV (reference sequence). The CDR3 has 12 residues. V was cut by 2 bases and J by 6 bases, with 7 bases left in between. The CDR3 sequence: CASSLRGDGYTF. The CDR3 DNA sequence: TGTGCCAGCAGTTTAAGAGGAGATGGCTACACCTTC.

J is TRBJ2-2 and V is TRBV27, with TRBD1 matching 8 bases. This CDR3 has 15 residues. V was clipped by 7 bases and J by 5 bases; unmatched bases: 9. The germline V gene has CDR1 MNHEY and CDR2 SMNVEV (reference sequence). In DNA form, the CDR3 reads TGTGCCAGCAATGTTGGACAGGGAGGAACCGGGGAGCTGTTTTTT. Amino acid sequence: CASNVGQGGTGELFF.

This chain links TRBV6-2 or TRBV6-3 with TRBJ2-5, with 7 nucleotides matching TRBD1. CDR1 and CDR2 from the germline V gene are MNHEY and SVGEGT. CDR3 length: 17 amino acids. V trimming: 0 bases; J trimming: 1 base; junction bases outside the gene matches: 8. CDR3 region: CASSYSFGQVLQETQYF. CDR3 DNA sequence: TGTGCCAGCAGTTACTCGTTCGGACAGGTCCTCCAAGAGACCCAGTACTTC.

The CDR3 DNA follows: TGTGCCAGCTCGGGACTAGCTGGAGAGACCCAGTACTTC. Translated, it gives CASSGLAGETQYF. V usage is TRBV2 and J usage is TRBJ2-5; 9 bases map to TRBD2. Germline V lookup: CDR1 SNHLY, CDR2 FYNNEI. This CDR3 is built from 13 residues. Trimming cost V 8 bases and J 4 bases; bases outside gene matches: 5.

This clone was seen once. The rearrangement uses TRBV5-4 and TRBJ2-7, with 7 positions matching TRBD1. Germline V CDR1 and CDR2: SGHNT, YYREEE (reference sequence). The CDR3 contains 15 residues. V gave up 3 bases and J gave up 0 bases; unmatched junction bases: 6. The CDR3 loop is CASSSRQGNSYEQYF. CDR3 bases: TGTGCCAGCAGCTCGAGACAGGGTAACTCCTACGAGCAGTACTTC.

The rearrangement links TRBV7-3 to TRBJ1-2; the D gene is possibly TRBD1 (5 bases). Trimming shortened V by 4 bases and J by 2 bases, and 11 bases separated the two germline ends. The CDR3 consists of 14 residues. The V gene's germline CDR1 is SGHTA and CDR2 FQGTGA. CDR3 nucleotides: TGTGCCAGCAGCTCGGGAGCAGGGAACTATGGCTACACCTTC. Amino acid sequence: CASSSGAGNYGYTF.

This clone has just one count. CDR3 sequence (DNA): TGTGCCAGCAGCGCCCCCGGAGTCCAGGGCAATGAGCAGTTCTTC. Protein product: CASSAPGVQGNEQFF. The chain couples TRBV9 to TRBJ2-1; the D gene is possibly TRBD1 (5 bases). Looked up from germline, CDR1 is SGDLS and CDR2 is YYNGEE. This CDR3 is built from 15 residues. V lost 3 bases, J lost 6 bases, and 16 bases lay in between.

This chain links TRBV2 with TRBJ1-1; TRBD1 agrees at 10 bases. Germline assignment: CDR1 SNHLY and CDR2 FYNNEI. The CDR3 is 20 residues long. V shed 7 bases and J 3 bases; nucleotides not matched to a gene: 23. CDR3 sequence reads: CASTKTGTGVRSFSDTEAFF. The CDR3 nucleotides are TGTGCCAGCACTAAAACCGGGACAGGGGTCAGGTCCTTCTCAGACACTGAAGCTTTCTTT.

The V gene is TRBV7-9, the J gene TRBJ1-2, with a tentative D call TRBD1 (6 bases). CDR3 size: 16 residues. Germline CDR1 and CDR2: SEHNR and FQNEAQ (reference sequence). The germline V and J ends were trimmed by 4 bases and 6 bases, with 21 bases remaining between them. The DNA for the CDR3 is TGTGCCAGCAGCTCCAGTGAGACAGGCCTGTTACATGGCTACACCTTC. Its translation is CASSSSETGLLHGYTF.

The V gene is TRBV27, the J gene TRBJ1-5; D remains ambiguous. The V end was cut by 6 bases, the J end by 5 bases, with 11 bases between. The CDR3 sequence is 13 residues long. The V gene's germline CDR1 is MNHEY and CDR2 SMNVEV (reference sequence). CDR3 nucleotides: TGTGCCAGCAGCGATTCAGGCGATCAGCCCCAGCATTTT. This gives the protein CASSDSGDQPQHF.

V is TRBV2 and J is TRBJ1-6, with 11 bases lining up with TRBD1. The CDR3 consists of 15 residues. Germline V CDR1 and CDR2: SNHLY, FYNNEI. J lost 9 bases, V lost 6 bases, and 7 bases had no gene match. CDR3 amino acids: CASRRTGQGVSPLHF. The CDR3 DNA follows: TGTGCCAGCAGGCGAACGGGACAGGGGGTTTCACCCCTCCACTTT. The whole variable domain, filled in from reference TRBV2 and TRBJ1-6, reads EPEVTQTPSHQVTQMGQEVILRCVPISNHLYFYWYRQILGQKVEFLVSFYNNEISEKSEIFDDQFSVERPDGSNFTLKIRSTKLEDSAMYFCASRRTGQGVSPLHFGNGTRLTVT.

The chain employs TRBV14 and TRBJ2-3; TRBD2 might be the D (5 bases). This CDR3 comprises 13 residues. The germline V and J ends were trimmed by 1 base and 4 bases, with 6 bases remaining between them. Per germline, CDR1 SGHDN and CDR2 FVKESK. CDR3 sequence reads: CASSQVGADTQYF. The CDR3 bases are TGTGCCAGCAGCCAAGTGGGAGCAGATACGCAGTATTTT.

The chain employs TRBV18 and TRBJ2-3; D is unresolved. In germline, CDR1 is KGHSH, CDR2 LQKENI. Trimming pared 2 bases from V and 2 bases from J, leaving 8 bases between. The CDR3 is 14 amino acids. In DNA, the CDR3 is TGTGCCAGCTCACCATCAGTTTCCACAGATACGCAGTATTTT. Translation gives CASSPSVSTDTQYF.

The rearrangement joins TRBV28 to TRBJ1-6; TRBD1 agrees at 7 bases. The V and J ends lost 4 bases and 10 bases, in that order; junction bases with no gene match: 13. Germline lookup yields CDR1 MDHEN and CDR2 SYDVKM. The CDR3 covers 16 residues. The CDR3 loop reads CASSYSSRTGFSPLHF. For the CDR3, the DNA is TGTGCCAGCAGTTACTCATCGCGGACAGGATTCTCACCCCTCCACTTT.

The chain is built from TRBV18 and TRBJ2-2, with D unresolved. The CDR3 runs 13 residues. Trimming removed 3 bases from V and 5 bases from J, with 7 bases in between. Germline V gene lookup returns CDR1 KGHSH and CDR2 LQKENI. CDR3 in DNA: TGTGCCAGCTCACCGAAAGAGACCGGGGAGCTGTTTTTT. Protein product: CASSPKETGELFF.

This chain connects TRBV28 to TRBJ2-1; 9 nucleotides match TRBD2. Trimming cost V 4 bases and J 3 bases; bases outside gene matches: 7. Germline-derived CDR1 and CDR2 are MDHEN and SYDVKM. This CDR3 contains 16 residues. The CDR3 reads CASSSQRGAGYNEQFF. The DNA of the CDR3 is TGTGCCAGCAGTTCACAGCGGGGGGCGGGCTACAATGAGCAGTTCTTC.

The chain carries TRBV5-1 and TRBJ1-4, with 10 bases fitting TRBD1. Germline V gives CDR1 SGHRS, CDR2 YFSETQ. The length of the CDR3 is 15 residues. With V trimmed by 2 bases and J by 6 bases, 4 bases remained unmatched. The CDR3 region is CASSFSGTGDEKLFF. The CDR3 nucleotides read TGCGCCAGCAGCTTCTCCGGGACAGGGGATGAAAAACTGTTTTTT.

Here the CDR3 reads CAWSRPGGFIEKLFF. In DNA form, the CDR3 reads TGTGCCTGGAGCCGACCAGGGGGCTTTATCGAAAAACTGTTTTTT. The chain joins TRBV30 to TRBJ1-4, with 8 bases lining up with TRBD1. Germline V gene sequence: CDR1 GTSNPN, CDR2 SVGIG (reference sequence). The CDR3 length is 15 residues. Trimming cost V 3 bases and J 8 bases; bases outside gene matches: 11.

The chain has TRBV19 and TRBJ2-7, with TRBD1 matching over 12 bases. The CDR3 is 16 residues long. The J segment lost 4 bases and the V segment lost 3 bases, leaving 7 bases of the junction unmatched. CDR1 and CDR2 (germline): LNHDA, SQIVND (reference sequence). In DNA, the CDR3 is TGTGCCAGTAGTATGGCTGGGACAGGGGGCAAATACGAGCAGTACTTC. As protein: CASSMAGTGGKYEQYF.

The chain links TRBV18 to TRBJ1-2; 8 positions agree with TRBD1. Germline V gene lookup returns CDR1 KGHSH and CDR2 LQKENI. There are 18 residues in the CDR3. The V segment lost 1 base and the J segment 5 bases; nucleotides outside the gene matches: 15. The CDR3 is CASSPQFNAGQGNYGYTF. The CDR3 DNA reads as TGTGCCAGCTCACCACAGTTCAACGCCGGACAGGGTAATTATGGCTACACCTTC.

J is TRBJ2-3 and V is TRBV10-3; TRBD2 agrees at 8 bases. The junction had 5 bases not matched to a gene; V was cut back by 7 bases and J by 5 bases. CDR1 and CDR2 from the germline V gene are ENHRY and SYGVKD. This CDR3 comprises 13 residues. CDR3 amino acids: CAIMLAGGDTQYF. The DNA of the CDR3 is TGTGCCATCATGTTGGCGGGGGGAGATACGCAGTATTTT.

The genes are TRBV5-1 and TRBJ1-6; D might be TRBD1 (6 bases). The germline CDR1 and CDR2 sequences are SGHRS and YFSETQ. The CDR3 runs to 16 residues. V shed 0 bases and J shed 5 bases, with 12 bases lying between them. CDR3 residues: CASSLALGQNNSPLHF. The DNA for the CDR3 is TGCGCCAGCAGCTTGGCCTTAGGACAGAATAATTCACCCCTCCACTTT.

The chain links TRBV7-5 to TRBJ2-5; the table gives TRBD2 as D, unverified against the DNA. TRBV7-5 has pseudogene status. This CDR3 contains 14 residues. The CDR3 sequence: CARRTSGGLETQYF. In DNA form, the CDR3 reads TGTGCCAGAAGGACTAGCGGGGGGTTAGAGACCCAGTACTTC.

V gene TRBV5-1 combines with J gene TRBJ1-3; unclear D gene. Germline loops: CDR1 SGHRS, CDR2 YFSETQ. This CDR3 region has 11 residues. Trimming took 5 bases from V and 4 from J, leaving 4 bases between them. DNA for the CDR3: TGCGCCAGCAGATCAGGAAACACCATATATTTT. Its protein product is CASRSGNTIYF.

This clone was found once. The chain joins TRBV29-1 to TRBJ2-1; TRBD2 agrees at 11 bases. The germline V gene has CDR1 SQVTM and CDR2 ANQGSEA. This CDR3 contains 17 residues. The trim removed 5 bases at V and 2 bases at J, leaving 11 bases unmatched. CDR3 loop: CSVSGLAGGRAYNEQFF. The CDR3 DNA follows: TGCAGCGTTTCTGGTCTAGCGGGGGGTCGGGCCTACAATGAGCAGTTCTTC.

The rearrangement joins TRBV18 to TRBJ2-1; 13 positions match TRBD2. The CDR3 sequence is 16 residues long. Trimming at V came to 3 bases and at J to 6 bases, leaving 5 bases not matched to a gene. The germline V gene has CDR1 KGHSH and CDR2 LQKENI. The CDR3 nucleotides read TGTGCCAGCTCACCCCTACTAGCGGGGGGGCGCAATGAGCAGTTCTTC. Protein product: CASSPLLAGGRNEQFF.

For the CDR3, the DNA is TGTGCCTGGAGACCTTACAGGGGGGCGAGTGTCAAAAACATTCAGTACTTC. It is translated as CAWRPYRGASVKNIQYF. V gene TRBV30 combines with J gene TRBJ2-4, with 8 bases matching TRBD1. Germline CDR1 and CDR2: GTSNPN and SVGIG (reference sequence). With 3 bases clipped from V and 3 bases from J, the junction kept 13 bases outside the gene matches. This CDR3 is built from 17 residues.

This clone was counted a single time. The chain recombines TRBV24-1 with TRBJ2-3; possibly TRBD2 for D (6 bases). Trimming pared 0 bases from V and 5 bases from J, leaving 11 bases between. The CDR3 is 15 residues long. Germline V lookup: CDR1 KGHDR, CDR2 SFDVKD. CDR3 loop: CATSDLRRGGDTQYF. CDR3 nucleotide sequence: TGTGCCACCAGTGATTTGAGGAGGGGTGGAGATACGCAGTATTTT.

The chain links TRBV7-2 to TRBJ2-2; 8 bases align to TRBD2. Trimming at V came to 1 base and at J to 8 bases, leaving 9 bases not matched to a gene. CDR1 is SGHTA, CDR2 FQGNSA, per germline. The CDR3 spans 16 residues. CDR3 in amino acids: CASSLVPGGFSGELFF. The CDR3 nucleotides are TGTGCCAGCAGCTTAGTTCCGGGGGGGTTCTCTGGGGAGCTGTTTTTT.